The rows below give T cell receptor beta chains drawn from one sample of a study of blood T cell repertoires in COVID-19. Data came from immunoSEQ multiplex PCR; TCRdb stores just in-frame clones and leaves some out. The data show just under 85,000 clones, around four fifths seen once. Sequencing was performed on peripheral blood. The source is a woman in her sixties with acute or convalescent COVID-19. The CDR3 runs from the conserved cysteine through the conserved F or W. D genes are given only for firm matches. Only some rows state a clone size, as once, few, many or a class for expanded clones.

.	TRBV7-9	TRBD1	TRBJ1-2	15	CASSLVGEGADGYTF	TGTGCCAGCAGCTTAGTGGGCGAGGGGGCGGATGGCTACACCTTC
once	TRBV2	TRBD2	TRBJ2-7	16	CASTEALGGLGYEQYF	TGTGCCAGCACTGAAGCGCTTGGGGGACTAGGCTACGAGCAGTACTTC
.	TRBV21-1	.	TRBJ1-4	16	CASRLQTGALQEKLFF	TGTGCCAGCAGACTCCAAACAGGGGCCCTCCAAGAAAAACTGTTTTTT
once	TRBV5-1	TRBD1	TRBJ2-2	14	CASSLKGATGELFF	TGCGCCAGCAGCTTGAAGGGGGCCACCGGGGAGCTGTTTTTT
.	TRBV30	TRBD1	TRBJ1-1	15	CACTGVGGGFTEAFF	TGTGCCTGTACAGGGGTCGGTGGAGGGTTCACTGAAGCTTTCTTT
.	TRBV7-8	.	TRBJ1-1	14	CASSSSGGSTEAFF	TGTGCCAGCAGCTCCTCGGGGGGATCCACTGAAGCTTTCTTT
.	TRBV7-2	TRBD1	TRBJ1-4	16	CASSFFNRQGNEKLFF	TGTGCCAGCAGCTTCTTCAACCGACAGGGTAATGAAAAACTGTTTTTT
.	TRBV5-1	TRBD1	TRBJ1-1	16	CASSLTVTGVDTEAFF	TGCGCCAGCAGCTTAACCGTTACAGGGGTGGACACTGAAGCTTTCTTT
.	TRBV6-5	TRBD2	TRBJ2-3	16	CASSSAGLGATDTQYF	TGTGCCAGCAGTTCCGCGGGACTAGGGGCCACAGATACGCAGTATTTT
.	TRBV24-1	.	TRBJ1-4	14	CATSARPPEEKLFF	TGTGCCACCAGTGCCAGGCCCCCGGAAGAAAAACTGTTTTTT
once	TRBV7-2	TRBD2	TRBJ2-1	19	CASSASSAGGQVFYNEQFF	TGTGCCAGCAGCGCTTCCTCTGCGGGGGGCCAGGTGTTCTACAATGAGCAGTTCTTC
.	TRBV21-1	.	TRBJ1-2	12	CPGGRVNYGYTF	TGTCCCGGCGGCCGCGTTAACTATGGCTACACCTTC
.	TRBV7-2	TRBD2	TRBJ2-1	18	CASSPGLAGPFSYNEQFF	TGTGCCAGCAGCCCAGGACTAGCGGGCCCCTTCTCCTACAATGAGCAGTTCTTC
once	TRBV7-9	.	TRBJ1-1	13	CASKGQGNTEAFF	TGTGCCAGCAAGGGTCAGGGGAACACTGAAGCTTTCTTT
.	TRBV10-3	TRBD1	TRBJ1-4	17	CAISEARGRGSNEKLFF	TGTGCCATCAGTGAAGCCAGGGGGCGCGGATCTAATGAAAAACTGTTTTTT
.	TRBV5-4	.	TRBJ2-2	15	CASSRREGRAGELFF	TGTGCCAGCAGCCGCCGGGAAGGACGGGCCGGGGAGCTGTTTTTT
.	TRBV28	TRBD1	TRBJ1-6	14	CASSRDRGGSPLHF	TGTGCCAGCAGCCGAGACAGGGGTGGCTCACCCCTCCACTTT
.	TRBV20-1	.	TRBJ1-2	8	CSASGYTF	TGCAGTGCGTCGGGCTACACCTTC